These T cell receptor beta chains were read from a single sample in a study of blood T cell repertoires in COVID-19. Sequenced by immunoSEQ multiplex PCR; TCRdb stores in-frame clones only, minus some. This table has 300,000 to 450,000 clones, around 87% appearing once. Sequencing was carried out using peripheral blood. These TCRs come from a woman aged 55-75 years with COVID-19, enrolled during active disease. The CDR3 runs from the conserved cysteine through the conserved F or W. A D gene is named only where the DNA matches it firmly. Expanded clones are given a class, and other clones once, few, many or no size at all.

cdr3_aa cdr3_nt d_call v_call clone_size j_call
CASSSPRRGRDTEAFF TGTGCCAGCAGTTCCCCCCGGAGAGGTAGAGACACTGAAGCTTTCTTT - TRBV6-5 - TRBJ1-1
CASSLIGVGTDTQYF TGTGCCAGCAGCTTGATCGGGGTTGGAACAGATACGCAGTATTTT - TRBV5-5 - TRBJ2-3
CASSAEGRGQPQHF TGTGCCAGCAGCGCGGAGGGTCGAGGTCAGCCCCAGCATTTT - TRBV5-6 - TRBJ1-5
CATSRGGQGRTEAFF TGTGCCACCAGCAGAGGTGGACAGGGTCGGACTGAAGCTTTCTTT TRBD1 TRBV15 - TRBJ1-1
CASSLAGDTDTQYF TGCGCCAGCAGCTTGGCGGGGGACACAGATACGCAGTATTTT - TRBV5-1 - TRBJ2-3
CASSQELQVRETQYF TGCGCCAGCAGCCAAGAGTTGCAGGTACGAGAGACCCAGTACTTC - TRBV4-1 - TRBJ2-5
CASAVTGFLNTEAFF TGTGCCAGCGCGGTGACAGGTTTTCTGAACACTGAAGCTTTCTTT - TRBV2 - TRBJ1-1
CASRLQGWGETQYF TGTGCCAGCAGGCTACAGGGATGGGGGGAGACCCAGTACTTC - TRBV27 - TRBJ2-5
CASSQPGAGGNADTQYF TGTGCCAGCAGCCAACCCGGAGCGGGGGGGAACGCAGATACGCAGTATTTT TRBD2 TRBV3-1/TRBV3-2 - TRBJ2-3
CASSSTVRNSPLHF TGTGCCAGCAGCTCCACAGTACGTAATTCACCCCTCCACTTT - TRBV13 few TRBJ1-6
CASSFGTGTYEQYF TGTGCCAGCAGCTTTGGGACAGGGACCTACGAGCAGTACTTC TRBD1 TRBV7-2 - TRBJ2-7
CASSRVSSGGNHEQYF TGTGCCAGTTCAAGGGTATCTAGCGGGGGGAATCACGAGCAGTACTTC TRBD2 TRBV19 - TRBJ2-7
CASRPRAGANVLTF TGTGCCAGCAGACCGAGGGCTGGGGCCAACGTCCTGACTTTC - TRBV6-5 - TRBJ2-6
CASSPSGGNYGYTF TGTGCCAGCAGCCCCTCAGGGGGTAACTATGGCTACACCTTC TRBD1 TRBV9 - TRBJ1-2
CASSALGTTSYNEQFF TGCGCCAGCAGCGCCTTGGGGACAACCTCCTACAATGAGCAGTTCTTC - TRBV4-1 - TRBJ2-1
CASSSGQGATGELFF TGTGCCAGCAGCTCCGGACAGGGGGCGACCGGGGAGCTGTTTTTT TRBD1 TRBV7-2 - TRBJ2-2
CASSRSGYTEAFF TGTGCCAGCAGTCGGAGTGGGTATACTGAAGCTTTCTTT - TRBV6-5 - TRBJ1-1
CACDRALFEKLFF TGTGCTTGCGACAGGGCCTTATTTGAAAAACTGTTTTTT TRBD1 TRBV6-5 - TRBJ1-4
CASSLVASTDTQYF TGTGCCAGCAGCTTAGTAGCTAGCACAGATACGCAGTATTTT - TRBV11-3 - TRBJ2-3
CASSYKTGGHTGELFF TGTGCCAGCAGTTACAAGACAGGGGGCCATACCGGGGAGCTGTTTTTT TRBD1 TRBV6-5 once TRBJ2-2
CASSQGASPLHF TGTGCCAGCAGCCAAGGCGCGTCACCCCTCCACTTT - TRBV3-1/TRBV3-2 - TRBJ1-6
CASSVRGNGANVLTF TGTGCCAGCAGCGTTAGGGGGAACGGGGCCAACGTCCTGACTTTC - TRBV9 - TRBJ2-6
CASSRTSTGINNQPQHF TGTGCCAGCAGTCGGACGTCCACAGGGATCAACAATCAGCCCCAGCATTTT - TRBV6-6 - TRBJ1-5